Presented here are 19 T cell receptor beta chains from one specimen sequenced in a study of T cell repertoires in cytomegalovirus infection (dated by TCRdb to between 2019 and 2020). These receptors' targets are unknown. The sequencer was an Illumina HiSeq 1500. Through fastp at Q25 and MiXCR, TCRdb rebuilt clones from the public reads, retaining in-frame beta chains. Records with the same CDR3 protein are collapsed into one entry carrying the most frequent genes and DNA. The sample yields 54,000 or so distinct CDR3 sequences; roughly 34% were counted once. The ten largest make up about three quarters of the sample. The sample comprised PBMCs, sequenced either directly or after in vitro stimulation (not recorded which). The receptors derive from a human donor in good health (CMV status not recorded). Some clones in this sample may be carry-over from other donors' samples.

Here the CDR3 reads CASSPQSQPQHF. The CDR3 DNA is TGTGCCAGTAGTCCCCAGAGTCAGCCCCAGCATTTT. The chain joins TRBV19 to TRBJ1-5; no reliable D call. The CDR3 totals 12 residues. Looked up from germline, CDR1 is LNHDA and CDR2 is SQIVND (reference sequence). V dropped 5 bases and J dropped 6 bases, with 8 bases sitting between them.

This clonotype showed up just a few times. V and J are TRBV27 and TRBJ2-7; D gene unclear. The length of the CDR3 is 15 residues. V lost 2 bases to trimming and J lost 0 bases, with 11 bases between them. Germline V gene sequence: CDR1 MNHEY, CDR2 SMNVEV (reference sequence). CDR3 residues: CASSLQQRNSYEQYF. CDR3 sequence (DNA): TGTGCCAGCAGTTTACAACAGCGTAACTCCTACGAGCAGTACTTC.

Details on this clonotype: An end of the junction does not agree with germline; a read error may underlie this. V is TRBV12-3 or TRBV12-4 and J is TRBJ2-4, with D possibly TRBD1 on 6 matching bases. This CDR3 spans 16 amino acids. The CDR3 here is CVSSLRGIGAKNIQYF. CDR3 coding DNA: TGTGTCAGCAGTCTCAGGGGTATAGGGGCCAAAAACATTCAGTACTTC.

The chain has TRBV20-1 and TRBJ2-3, with 8 bases fitting TRBD2. This CDR3 spans 15 amino acids. Trimming took 5 bases from V and 11 from J; bases not matched to a gene: 18. CDR1 and CDR2 (germline): DFQATT, SNEGSKA (reference sequence). The CDR3 loop reads CSAPKPRGATVGQYF. The CDR3 DNA follows: TGCAGTGCTCCCAAACCGCGGGGGGCGACGGTCGGGCAGTATTTT.

This clonotype was seen a single time. Just one base apart from a much larger clone, this may be a read error. J is TRBJ2-3 and V is TRBV7-2; weak D call: TRBD2 (6 bases). Between the trimmed V and J ends, which lost 6 bases and 4 bases, there was a span of 23 bases. The CDR3 contains 17 residues. Germline assignment: CDR1 SGHTA and CDR2 FQGNSA. The CDR3 region has the DNA TGTGCCAGCAGTCCCTCAAGGCGGGGCCAACACGCAGATACGCAGTATTTT. Encoded protein: CASSPSRRGQHADTQYF.

In this sample, this clonotype turned up a few times. The gene calls are TRBV6-6 and TRBJ1-6; the match to TRBD1 covers 9 bases. Trimming removed 6 bases from V and 10 bases from J; junction bases left unmatched: 10. There are 15 residues in the CDR3. The V gene's germline CDR1 is MNHNY and CDR2 SVGAGI (reference sequence). The CDR3, as DNA: TGTGCCAGCAGCCAACCCGGACAGGGGAGATCACCCCTCCACTTT. Protein: CASSQPGQGRSPLHF.

The chain has TRBV9 and TRBJ1-5, with D tentatively TRBD1 (5 bases). Germline V gene data show CDR1 as SGDLS and CDR2 as YYNGEE. The V and J ends lost 0 bases and 5 bases respectively, with 18 bases between them. This CDR3 is 17 amino acids long. The DNA of the CDR3 is TGTGCCAGCAGCGTAGGTGGGGACGCTGGAGGGGATCAGCCCCAGCATTTT. It encodes CASSVGGDAGGDQPQHF.

The chain is built from TRBV19 and TRBJ2-3; 11 bases match TRBD2. Germline V CDR1 and CDR2: LNHDA, SQIVND (reference sequence). CDR3 size: 17 residues. The trim removed 4 bases at V and 4 bases at J, leaving 10 bases unmatched. In DNA, the CDR3 is TGTGCCAGTAGTAACCTAGCGGGAGGTCGTCGAGCAGATACGCAGTATTTT. It translates to CASSNLAGGRRADTQYF.

J is TRBJ2-3 and V is TRBV20-1, with 9 bases lining up with TRBD2. After removal of 1 base from V and 2 bases from J, the junction contained 7 bases not matched to a gene. This CDR3 comprises 16 residues. CDR1 and CDR2 from the germline V gene are DFQATT and SNEGSKA (reference sequence). The CDR3 DNA sequence: TGCAGTGCTAGAGTTCCAGCGGGAGGCCACACAGATACGCAGTATTTT. Protein sequence: CSARVPAGGHTDTQYF.

The chain recombines TRBV7-6 with TRBJ1-5; no reliable D call. CDR3 length: 15 residues. V was trimmed by 4 bases and J by 1 base, leaving 11 bases between them. Germline V CDR1 and CDR2: SGHVS, FNYEAQ. The CDR3 DNA sequence: TGTGCCAGCAGCTCTTCAATGGGGAGCAATCAGCCCCAGCATTTT. Amino acids: CASSSSMGSNQPQHF.

The chain has TRBV7-4 and TRBJ2-1, with D perhaps TRBD1 or TRBD2 (6 bases each). V lost 5 bases and J lost 4, with 18 bases in between. Germline CDR1 SGHVT, CDR2 SQSDAQ. CDR3 size: 16 residues. The CDR3 sequence is CASSPQTGGVYNEQFF. The CDR3 DNA is TGTGCCAGCAGCCCTCAGACAGGCGGGGTGTACAATGAGCAGTTCTTC.

This clonotype was detected only once. The rearrangement links TRBV19 to TRBJ1-1, with D hard to call. This CDR3 has 15 amino acids. Germline V gene sequence: CDR1 LNHDA, CDR2 SQIVND (reference sequence). V was pared by 4 bases and J by 1 base, with 13 bases between. The CDR3 loop reads CASSTLLTRNTEAFF. CDR3 DNA sequence: TGTGCCAGTAGTACCCTACTGACAAGGAACACTGAAGCTTTCTTT.

This clonotype came up a few times. V gene TRBV12-3 or TRBV12-4 combines with J gene TRBJ2-4, with a weak D call TRBD1 (5 bases). Trimming pared 6 bases from V and 6 bases from J, leaving 15 bases between. The CDR3 has 14 residues. CDR3 DNA sequence: TGTGCCAGCAGCACAGGAAGGGATGGAAACATTCAGTACTTC. It specifies CASSTGRDGNIQYF.

CDR3 amino acids: CASLGVTEAFF. As DNA, the CDR3 is TGTGCCAGTCTAGGGGTTACTGAAGCTTTCTTT. The rearrangement links TRBV19 to TRBJ1-1; tentatively, D is TRBD1 (5 bases). The CDR3 runs 11 residues. Trimming left V 8 bases short and J 5 bases short, with 9 bases between. In germline, CDR1 is LNHDA, CDR2 SQIVND (reference sequence).

This clonotype showed up many times. The chain carries TRBV7-2 and TRBJ2-5, with 8 bases lining up with TRBD2. V lost 2 bases, J lost 1 base, and 9 bases stayed unmatched. CDR1 and CDR2 (germline): SGHTA, FQGNSA. This CDR3 region has 17 residues. The CDR3 coding sequence is TGTGCCAGCAGCTTATCGGGTAGCGGGGTGCTCCAAGAGACCCAGTACTTC. Translating gives CASSLSGSGVLQETQYF.

This clonotype was counted between two and nine times. This chain connects TRBV6-5 to TRBJ1-3; D is ambiguous. The CDR3 runs to 14 residues. CDR1 and CDR2 (germline): MNHEY, SVGAGI. Trimming took 0 bases from V and 3 from J, leaving 6 bases between them. For the CDR3, the DNA is TGTGCCAGCAGTTACTCACAGAGTGGAAACACCATATATTTT. This codes for CASSYSQSGNTIYF.

This clonotype occurred many times. The chain links TRBV7-7 to TRBJ2-1; D is unclear. The germline V gene encodes CDR1 SSHAT and CDR2 FNYEAQ (reference sequence). The CDR3 sequence is 14 residues long. The germline V and J ends were trimmed by 5 bases and 3 bases, with 11 bases remaining between them. The CDR3 here is CASSVRADYNEQFF. The CDR3 bases are TGTGCCAGCAGCGTCCGGGCCGACTACAATGAGCAGTTCTTC.

The V call is TRBV11-2, the J call TRBJ2-5; weak D call: TRBD2 (5 bases). From germline, CDR1 is SGHAT and CDR2 FQNNGV. V gave up 7 bases and J gave up 2 bases, with 11 bases separating them. The CDR3 consists of 13 residues. The CDR3 is CASTPPGQETQYF. The CDR3, as DNA: TGTGCCAGCACTCCACCGGGACAAGAGACCCAGTACTTC.

Worth noting for this clonotype: This is likely a read error, given that the CDR3 carries no conserved phenylalanine or tryptophan at its end. The chain joins TRBV19 to TRBJ2-7; TRBD1 might be the D (5 bases). The CDR3 totals 14 residues. V dropped 6 bases and J dropped 3 bases, with 15 bases sitting between them. Germline values: CDR1 LNHDA, CDR2 SQIVND (reference sequence). The CDR3 sequence is CASRGTGYGYEQYS. The CDR3 DNA sequence: TGTGCCAGTAGGGGCACAGGCTACGGCTACGAGCAGTACTCC.